Shown below are 23 T cell receptor beta chains from a single sample sequenced in a study of cytomegalovirus exposure and HLA in healthy donors. Researchers ran the PCR with 60 Vbeta and 13 Jbeta primers. Profiling relied on immunoSEQ multiplex PCR, and the TCRdb table lists in-frame clones only, not all of them. The sample lists some 150,000 clones; 80% were seen once. Source material: PBMCs. These receptors all stem from a man aged 25-45 years in good health and CMV-seronegative.

The CDR3 sequence is CASSLPLGGTGNTIYF. CDR3 sequence (DNA): TGTGCCAGCAGTTTACCATTAGGGGGTACTGGAAACACCATATATTTT. This chain links TRBV28 with TRBJ1-3, with D perhaps TRBD1 (6 bases). The CDR3 length is 16 residues. V was shortened by 2 bases and J by 2 bases, with 13 bases between the two germline ends. From germline, CDR1 is MDHEN and CDR2 SYDVKM.

The V gene is TRBV19, the J gene TRBJ1-3; 7 nucleotides align to TRBD1. The germline gives CDR1 LNHDA, CDR2 SQIVND (reference sequence). This CDR3 region has 15 residues. The ends lost 6 bases at V and 4 bases at J; junction bases unmatched: 9. For the CDR3, the DNA is TGTGCCAGTAGCTCAACAGGGGACGGCGGAAACACCATATATTTT. Protein sequence: CASSSTGDGGNTIYF.

The rearrangement joins TRBV2 to TRBJ2-1; 10 bases agree with TRBD1. V was clipped by 0 bases and J by 5 bases; unmatched bases: 1. The CDR3 has 15 amino acids. Germline V gene data show CDR1 as SNHLY and CDR2 as FYNNEI. The CDR3 protein is CASSEAGTGDNEQFF. In nucleotides, the CDR3 is TGTGCCAGCAGTGAAGCGGGGACAGGGGACAATGAGCAGTTCTTC.

The rearrangement joins TRBV15 to TRBJ2-2, with 10 bases lining up with TRBD1. CDR1 is LNHNV and CDR2 is YYDKDF in the germline V gene (reference sequence). The CDR3 loop spans 17 amino acids. V lost 1 base, J lost 5 bases, and 7 bases stayed unmatched. CDR3 sequence: CATSRVVRTGGTGELFF. CDR3 nucleotide sequence: TGTGCCACCAGCAGAGTGGTGAGGACAGGGGGAACCGGGGAGCTGTTTTTT.

V is TRBV6-1 and J is TRBJ1-2, with 7 bases fitting TRBD1. V dropped 2 bases and J dropped 2; count of bases not matched to a gene: 5. The CDR3 runs to 15 residues. Germline CDR1 reads MNHNS; CDR2 reads SASEGT. CDR3 amino acids: CASSELGGQNYGYTF. The DNA of the CDR3 is TGTGCCAGCAGTGAACTGGGGGGACAGAACTATGGCTACACCTTC.

The V and J genes are TRBV6-6 and TRBJ1-2, with D tentatively TRBD1 (6 bases). The CDR3 is 15 residues long. Deletions cut 5 bases from V and 0 bases from J, with 13 bases between. In germline, CDR1 is MNHNY, CDR2 SVGAGI (reference sequence). The CDR3 region is CASSNLRTANYGYTF. The CDR3, as DNA: TGTGCCAGCAGTAACCTTAGGACAGCTAACTATGGCTACACCTTC.

V gene TRBV7-3 combines with J gene TRBJ2-5, with 11 bases that match TRBD2. Germline V gene lookup returns CDR1 SGHTA and CDR2 FQGTGA. The CDR3 spans 16 residues. In DNA, the CDR3 is TGTGAGTTGGGGGGGTGGACTAGCGGGTTTCAAGAGACCCAGTACTTC. Encoded protein: CELGGWTSGFQETQYF.

Here the CDR3 reads CASRGWVGDRYEQYF. CDR3 DNA: TGTGCCAGCAGGGGGTGGGTGGGAGACCGCTACGAGCAGTACTTC. The chain couples TRBV6-5 to TRBJ2-7; D is perhaps TRBD2 (5 bases). The V end lost 6 bases, the J end lost 3 bases, and 18 bases lay between the germline ends. The CDR3 extends over 15 amino acids. The germline V gene has CDR1 MNHEY and CDR2 SVGAGI.

The chain uses TRBV5-6 and TRBJ1-1; D may be TRBD1 (6 bases). CDR3 length: 17 amino acids. Per the germline V gene, CDR1 is SGHDT and CDR2 is YYEEEE. The V gene lost 3 bases and the J gene lost 1 base, with 19 bases spanning the gap. The CDR3 spells CASSSVIGQTGNTEAFF. CDR3 DNA: TGTGCCAGCAGCTCTGTGATTGGACAGACGGGGAACACTGAAGCTTTCTTT.

The J gene is TRBJ1-2, the V gene TRBV11-2; 7 bases are a match to TRBD1. Germline V gives CDR1 SGHAT, CDR2 FQNNGV. After removal of 5 bases from V and 6 bases from J, the junction contained 9 bases not matched to a gene. CDR3 size: 14 residues. This chain's CDR3 is CASSTSPGTDGYTF. CDR3 nucleotide sequence: TGTGCCAGCAGCACATCACCCGGGACAGATGGCTACACCTTC.

The rearrangement links TRBV10-3 to TRBJ2-7; 7 nucleotides agree with TRBD2. Germline V gene lookup returns CDR1 ENHRY and CDR2 SYGVKD. The CDR3 runs to 14 residues. The V segment lost 5 bases and the J segment 5 bases; nucleotides outside the gene matches: 9. DNA of the CDR3: TGTGCCATCAGTCCCCTGGCGGGAGCCGACGAGCAGTACTTC. Translation gives CAISPLAGADEQYF.

The rearrangement uses TRBV18 and TRBJ1-1; possibly TRBD1 for D (5 bases). This CDR3 has 13 amino acids. The V end was cut by 5 bases, the J end by 4 bases, with 11 bases between. CDR1 is KGHSH and CDR2 is LQKENI in the germline V gene. The CDR3 protein is CASSRQPLTEAFF. Here the CDR3 DNA reads TGTGCCAGCTCAAGACAGCCTCTCACTGAAGCTTTCTTT. The full variable domain, completed using reference TRBV18 and TRBJ1-1, is NAGVMQNPRHLVRRRGQEARLRCSPMKGHSHVYWYRQLPEEGLKFMVYLQKENIIDESGMPKERFSAEFPKEGPSILRIQQVVRGDSAAYFCASSRQPLTEAFFGQGTRLTVV.

V and J are TRBV29-1 and TRBJ1-1; 8 nucleotides line up with TRBD1. The V gene's germline CDR1 is SQVTM and CDR2 ANQGSEA. This CDR3 region has 11 residues. CDR3 protein: CSHRRDREAFF. CDR3 DNA sequence: TGCAGTCATCGCCGGGACAGGGAAGCTTTCTTT.

The V gene is TRBV28, the J gene TRBJ2-5; D is perhaps TRBD2 (5 bases). In germline, CDR1 is MDHEN, CDR2 SYDVKM. The CDR3 totals 13 residues. The ends were cut back, 7 bases at V and 3 bases at J, with 12 bases in the middle. The DNA of the CDR3 is TGTGCCAGCACGAGGGCAAACGAAGAGACCCAGTACTTC. Translating it yields CASTRANEETQYF.

By share, this clone ranks as medium-sized (0.01 to 0.1%). The V and J genes are TRBV29-1 and TRBJ1-1; D gene uncertain. Deletions cut 6 bases from V and 3 bases from J, with 2 bases between. This CDR3 has 9 residues. CDR1 is SQVTM, CDR2 ANQGSEA, per germline. The DNA of the CDR3 is TGCAGCGTCGACACTGAAGCTTTCTTT. Protein product: CSVDTEAFF.

The V and J genes are TRBV25-1 and TRBJ2-5; tentative D call: TRBD2 (5 bases). TRBJ2-7 explains the end of the DNA better; the J call may be wrong. This CDR3 is 13 amino acids long. Germline lookup yields CDR1 MGHDK and CDR2 SYGVNS. This chain's CDR3 is CATASAGGYEQYF. The CDR3 DNA sequence: TGTGCCACCGCCTCGGCGGGCGGCTACGAGCAGTACTTC.

CDR3 protein: CAWSVQARETQYF. In nucleotides, the CDR3 is TGTGCCTGGAGTGTACAGGCCCGAGAGACCCAGTACTTC. The rearrangement joins TRBV30 to TRBJ2-5, with D possibly matching TRBD1 (5 bases). Trimming cost V 0 bases and J 4 bases, with 9 bases left between them. The CDR3 has 13 residues. Germline V gene lookup returns CDR1 GTSNPN and CDR2 SVGIG (reference sequence).

The V and J genes are TRBV30 and TRBJ2-7; tentatively, D is TRBD1 (5 bases). Trimming stripped 3 bases from V and 2 bases from J, with 8 bases between. The germline gives CDR1 GTSNPN, CDR2 SVGIG (reference sequence). The CDR3 contains 12 residues. CDR3 sequence reads: CAWRQVTYEQYF. The CDR3 DNA is TGTGCCTGGAGACAGGTAACCTACGAGCAGTACTTC.

This chain connects TRBV27 to TRBJ2-1, with 10 bases identical to TRBD1. The CDR3 has 18 amino acids. CDR1 is MNHEY and CDR2 is SMNVEV in the germline V gene (reference sequence). V shed 1 base, J shed 0 bases, and the junction held 6 bases outside the gene matches. The CDR3 is CASSLYGTGVASYNEQFF. CDR3 DNA sequence: TGTGCCAGCAGTTTATACGGGACAGGGGTCGCCTCCTACAATGAGCAGTTCTTC.

J is TRBJ2-5 and V is TRBV29-1, with D hard to call. With the DNA end fitting TRBJ2-7 better, the J assignment may be wrong. The CDR3 has 12 residues. CDR1 SQVTM and CDR2 ANQGSEA come from the germline V gene. CDR3 loop: CSVDDSSYEQYF. CDR3 DNA: TGCAGCGTTGATGATAGCTCCTACGAGCAGTACTTC.

The chain combines TRBV5-1 with TRBJ2-2; D is unresolved. The CDR3 sequence is 14 residues long. Looked up from germline, CDR1 is SGHRS and CDR2 is YFSETQ. Trimming cost V 3 bases and J 5 bases, with 11 bases left between them. CDR3 loop: CASSWRSGTGELFF. CDR3 coding DNA: TGCGCCAGCAGCTGGCGTTCCGGGACCGGGGAGCTGTTTTTT.

The chain links TRBV7-2 to TRBJ2-7; 7 nucleotides agree with TRBD1. Germline V lookup: CDR1 SGHTA, CDR2 FQGNSA. V lost 4 bases and J lost 3; bases outside the gene matches: 6. The CDR3 length is 14 residues. CDR3 DNA sequence: TGTGCCAGCAGCTACCGGGACAGCTACTACGAGCAGTACTTC. Protein sequence: CASSYRDSYYEQYF.

The chain combines TRBV19 with TRBJ1-4; D perhaps matches TRBD1 (5 bases). The CDR3 is made up of 18 amino acids. The germline gives CDR1 LNHDA, CDR2 SQIVND (reference sequence). Between the trimmed V and J ends, which lost 2 bases and 0 bases, there was a span of 16 bases. The CDR3 coding sequence is TGTGCCAGTAGTATATCCCGCCCGGTGACAGCAACTAATGAAAAACTGTTTTTT. Translated, it gives CASSISRPVTATNEKLFF.